The clone carrying this T cell receptor beta chain was seen many times. These data originate in a study of metastatic and nonmetastatic thyroid tumors. For the study at large: For malignant and benign thyroid patients, tumor or nodule tissue and blood were the sources whose repertoires were compared.

Among the patients, none had received any treatment before thyroid surgery. The CDR3 is 15 amino acids. Germline loops: CDR1 MGHDK, CDR2 SYGVNS. V gave up 8 bases and J gave up 1 base, with 17 bases separating them. In the original workflow: Researchers built a distant-metastasis classifier for papillary thyroid cancer that drew on CDR3 differences across clinicopathological groups. TCRdb reanalyzed the PCR reads via MiXCR. For this entry, the V and J calls and clone size follow TCRdb and not the study's own pipeline. The sample records 89,000 or so clones, 8% to 9.5% being singletons. The sequenced sample consisted of blood. The chain has TRBV25-1 and TRBJ2-5, with D tentatively TRBD2 (7 bases). The origin of this receptor is a female donor with papillary thyroid cancer or a benign thyroid nodule (not recorded which). Some clones in this sample may be carry-over from other donors' samples. This CDR3 reads CASGGLGGLQETQYF. CDR3 DNA: TGTGCCAGCGGAGGACTAGGGGGACTCCAAGAGACCCAGTACTTC.